This T cell receptor beta chain was identified during a study of human T cells and chemical hapten exposure. About the research overall: Sensitization used 2% DPC on 2 cm by 2 cm upper inner arm skin. Doses of diphenylcyclopropenone went to the patients' scalps weekly throughout the roughly 22-week study. Study results and caveats: Patch test score rose with PT1 expanded TCRs, significant at 8, 16, 32, not 4.

Notes on this clonotype: Its antigen is currently unknown.

Time point here: patch test 2, 6 weeks after DPC sensitization. As for treatment: therapeutic diphenylcyclopropenone sensitization with weekly scalp DPC. Per the germline V gene, CDR1 is SQVTM and CDR2 is ANQGSEA. Trimming took off 4 bases at V and 0 bases at J, with 13 bases between the two ends. This CDR3 has 16 residues. In the original workflow: Counts of TCRs in each sample centred on a median of approximately 100,000 and extended from approximately 20,000 to 700,000. TCRdb reanalysed the RACE reads using MiXCR and keeps one entry per CDR3 protein. TCRdb's processing, not the authors', yielded these V and J calls. The table shows fewer than 95,000 distinct CDR3 sequences, with approximately 10% occurring only once.

The rearrangement links TRBV29-1 to TRBJ2-6; D assignment may be TRBD1 or TRBD2 (5 bases each). The origin of this receptor is a man aged 40-55 years with alopecia areata. Some clones in this sample may be carry-over from other donors' samples. The sequencing here drew on whole blood, taken in connection with sensitization to the hapten diphenylcyclopropenone (DPC). The CDR3 loop is CSVVGHGSSGANVLTF. Written as DNA, the CDR3 is TGCAGCGTTGTTGGACATGGGAGCTCTGGGGCCAACGTCCTGACTTTC. Filled out from reference TRBV29-1 and TRBJ2-6, the complete variable domain reads SAVISQKPSRDICQRGTSLTIQCQVDSQVTMMFWYRQQPGQSLTLIATANQGSEATYESGFVIDKFPISRPNLTFSTLTVSNMSPEDSSIYLCSVVGHGSSGANVLTFGAGSRLTVL.